Below are 22 T cell receptor beta chains sequenced from a single sample in a study of blood T cell repertoires in COVID-19. Here immunoSEQ multiplex PCR was the method, and the copy in TCRdb shows in-frame clones only, minus some. The table records 220,000 or so clones, roughly 80% of them present only once. What was sequenced was peripheral blood. The receptors originated from a woman of 80 years or more with COVID-19, enrolled during active disease.

The chain is built from TRBV18 and TRBJ1-4; D gene unclear. Per germline, CDR1 KGHSH and CDR2 LQKENI. With 5 bases removed from V and 0 bases from J, the gap between germline ends came to 13 bases. The CDR3 runs 16 residues. CDR3 bases: TGTGCCAGCTCAGAGCGGGCGACAACAACTAATGAAAAACTGTTTTTT. Protein: CASSERATTTNEKLFF.

V and J are TRBV5-1 and TRBJ2-1; D gene ambiguous. The CDR3 runs 14 residues. V lost 5 bases to trimming and J lost 0 bases, with 9 bases between them. Looked up from germline, CDR1 is SGHRS and CDR2 is YFSETQ. CDR3 DNA: TGCGCCAGCAGGGTAGAAAGCTCCTACAATGAGCAGTTCTTC. Amino acids: CASRVESSYNEQFF.

CDR3 amino acids: CASSSRPGSLAGAETQYF. The DNA for the CDR3 is TGTGCCAGTAGTTCCCGCCCCGGGAGTCTAGCGGGAGCAGAGACCCAGTACTTC. This sequence joins TRBV19 and TRBJ2-5; TRBD2 matches 10 bases. This CDR3 is 18 amino acids long. Trimming cost V 5 bases and J 4 bases; bases outside gene matches: 16. Germline values: CDR1 LNHDA, CDR2 SQIVND (reference sequence).

J is TRBJ2-2 and V is TRBV3-1 (or the pseudogene TRBV3-2); 7 bases line up with TRBD1. CDR3 length: 17 residues. The V and J ends lost 0 bases and 1 base, in that order; junction bases with no gene match: 5. CDR1 and CDR2 from the germline V gene are LGHDT and YNNKEL (reference sequence). The CDR3 is CASSQESWTGNTGELFF. CDR3 nucleotides: TGTGCCAGCAGCCAAGAATCCTGGACAGGGAACACCGGGGAGCTGTTTTTT.

This chain connects TRBV9 to TRBJ1-2, with D unresolved. V was cut by 4 bases and J by 0 bases, with 7 bases left in between. The CDR3 totals 13 residues. CDR1 and CDR2 from the germline V gene are SGDLS and YYNGEE. The CDR3: CASSQTANYGYTF. CDR3 coding DNA: TGTGCCAGCAGCCAAACAGCTAACTATGGCTACACCTTC.

V gene TRBV5-4 combines with J gene TRBJ1-2; D remains unclear. The CDR3 is 12 amino acids. From germline, CDR1 is SGHNT and CDR2 YYREEE (reference sequence). V was cut by 0 bases and J by 7 bases, with 7 bases left in between. The CDR3 sequence: CASSLGAGGYTF. The CDR3 region has the DNA TGTGCCAGCAGCTTGGGAGCGGGTGGCTACACCTTC.

This clone was observed a few times. The chain uses TRBV19 and TRBJ1-2; 7 bases align to TRBD1. The CDR3 contains 16 residues. V shed 3 bases and J 2 bases; nucleotides not matched to a gene: 9. CDR1 is LNHDA and CDR2 is SQIVND in the germline V gene (reference sequence). In DNA form, the CDR3 reads TGTGCCAGTAGTATCCAAACAGGGGTACCCAACTATGGCTACACCTTC. Residues: CASSIQTGVPNYGYTF. Full variable domain (remainder filled in from reference TRBV19 and TRBJ1-2): DGGITQSPKYLFRKEGQNVTLSCEQNLNHDAMYWYRQDPGQGLRLIYYSQIVNDFQKGDIAEGYSVSREKKESFPLTVTSAQKNPTAFYLCASSIQTGVPNYGYTFGSGTRLTVV.

This clone was seen at least ten times. V usage is TRBV19 and J usage is TRBJ2-7, with 9 bases lining up with TRBD1. Germline CDR1 LNHDA, CDR2 SQIVND (reference sequence). The CDR3 length is 15 residues. V lost 5 bases to trimming and J lost 3 bases; unmatched junction nucleotides: 8. The CDR3 coding sequence is TGTGCCAGTAGTGGTACAGGGGGCCTATTCTACGAGCAGTACTTC. It encodes CASSGTGGLFYEQYF.

A few counts support this clone. V usage is TRBV19 and J usage is TRBJ2-7; D is ambiguous. CDR1 is LNHDA, CDR2 SQIVND, per germline (reference sequence). The CDR3 is 14 amino acids. Deletions cut 1 base from V and 5 bases from J, with 12 bases between. CDR3 sequence (DNA): TGTGCCAGTAGTATAGGAAACCGAGGCGACGAGCAGTACTTC. It yields the protein CASSIGNRGDEQYF.

This rearrangement joins TRBV5-1 to TRBJ1-1; 7 bases align to TRBD1. Germline V lookup: CDR1 SGHRS, CDR2 YFSETQ. CDR3 size: 14 residues. With V trimmed by 4 bases and J by 0 bases, 3 bases remained unmatched. CDR3 sequence: CASSPGTVNTEAFF. CDR3 nucleotide sequence: TGCGCCAGCAGCCCCGGGACAGTGAACACTGAAGCTTTCTTT.

The chain combines TRBV6-5 with TRBJ1-2; D unclear. This CDR3 is built from 11 residues. V was shortened by 3 bases and J by 8 bases, with 7 bases between the two germline ends. Germline-derived CDR1 and CDR2 are MNHEY and SVGAGI. The CDR3 here is CASSYLGGYTF. CDR3 DNA sequence: TGTGCCAGCAGTTATCTAGGAGGCTACACCTTC.

This chain uses TRBV7-9 with TRBJ2-3; no definite D call. Between the trimmed V and J ends, which lost 6 bases and 0 bases, there was a span of 7 bases. This CDR3 region has 13 residues. Germline V gene lookup returns CDR1 SEHNR and CDR2 FQNEAQ (reference sequence). This CDR3 reads CASSFSSTDTQYF. CDR3 nucleotide sequence: TGTGCCAGCAGTTTCTCTAGCACAGATACGCAGTATTTT.

The V call is TRBV7-3, the J call TRBJ2-2; D ambiguous. Per germline, CDR1 SGHTA and CDR2 FQGTGA. Trimming cost V 5 bases and J 7 bases, with 17 bases left between them. The CDR3 contains 15 residues. The CDR3, as DNA: TGTGCCAGCAGCGAGCAGCCACAGACAAACGGGGAGCTGTTTTTT. This encodes CASSEQPQTNGELFF.

This clone showed up just a few times. V gene TRBV19 combines with J gene TRBJ2-1, with D hard to call. V dropped 8 bases and J dropped 5 bases, with 10 bases sitting between them. The CDR3 extends over 12 amino acids. The germline V gene encodes CDR1 LNHDA and CDR2 SQIVND (reference sequence). This chain's CDR3 is CASHDWNNEQFF. Here the CDR3 DNA reads TGTGCCAGTCATGACTGGAACAATGAGCAGTTCTTC.

The genes are TRBV5-1 and TRBJ1-2; 11 bases line up with TRBD1. Germline-derived CDR1 and CDR2 are SGHRS and YFSETQ. The CDR3 is made up of 17 amino acids. Trimming at V came to 3 bases and at J to 2 bases, leaving 9 bases not matched to a gene. CDR3 DNA sequence: TGCGCCAGCAGCTCACGGACAGGGGGCTCCGTCAACTATGGCTACACCTTC. Its protein product is CASSSRTGGSVNYGYTF.

The chain uses TRBV2 and TRBJ1-6; 8 nucleotides agree with TRBD1. J lost 10 bases, V lost 6 bases, and 5 bases had no gene match. Germline V gene lookup returns CDR1 SNHLY and CDR2 FYNNEI. The CDR3 consists of 13 residues. The CDR3 DNA sequence: TGTGCCAGCAGCGGGACAGGTCGGTCACCCCTCCACTTT. This sequence encodes CASSGTGRSPLHF.

J is TRBJ2-7 and V is TRBV5-1; no clear D. Germline V gene lookup returns CDR1 SGHRS and CDR2 YFSETQ. This CDR3 spans 13 amino acids. Trimming left V 1 base short and J 3 bases short, with 8 bases between. In DNA, the CDR3 is TGCGCCAGCAGCTTGTCGGGTGGCTACGAGCAGTACTTC. Translating gives CASSLSGGYEQYF.

The J gene is TRBJ1-6, the V gene TRBV30; 7 nucleotides agree with TRBD1. This CDR3 is built from 12 residues. Germline lookup yields CDR1 GTSNPN and CDR2 SVGIG (reference sequence). V dropped 3 bases and J dropped 16; count of bases not matched to a gene: 9. The CDR3, as DNA: TGTGCCTGGAGGGATATTGGGACAGCTCTCCACTTT. Amino acid sequence: CAWRDIGTALHF.

The chain employs TRBV2 and TRBJ1-5; D call uncertain. V lost 7 bases and J 0 bases, leaving 7 bases between the germline ends. Germline CDR1 reads SNHLY; CDR2 reads FYNNEI. This CDR3 comprises 13 residues. The CDR3 DNA reads TGTGCCAGCACCAGGAATAGCAATCAGCCCCAGCATTTT. This gives the protein CASTRNSNQPQHF. Full variable domain (missing parts from reference TRBV2 and TRBJ1-5): EPEVTQTPSHQVTQMGQEVILRCVPISNHLYFYWYRQILGQKVEFLVSFYNNEISEKSEIFDDQFSVERPDGSNFTLKIRSTKLEDSAMYFCASTRNSNQPQHFGDGTRLSIL.

V and J are TRBV11-2 and TRBJ2-1; a weak D match, TRBD2 (6 bases). CDR1 and CDR2 (germline): SGHAT, FQNNGV. Trimming removed 2 bases from V and 2 bases from J, with 13 bases in between. This CDR3 region has 16 residues. The CDR3 coding sequence is TGTGCCAGCAGCTTAACCGCCGGGAGTGCCTACAATGAGCAGTTCTTC. This sequence encodes CASSLTAGSAYNEQFF.

The chain recombines TRBV19 with TRBJ2-2, with a weak D call TRBD1 (5 bases). V was cut by 6 bases and J by 0 bases, with 8 bases left in between. The CDR3 has 14 amino acids. Germline loops: CDR1 LNHDA, CDR2 SQIVND (reference sequence). DNA for the CDR3: TGTGCCAGTAGAGTAGGGGCGAACACCGGGGAGCTGTTTTTT. Amino acid sequence: CASRVGANTGELFF. The full variable domain, completed using reference TRBV19 and TRBJ2-2, is DGGITQSPKYLFRKEGQNVTLSCEQNLNHDAMYWYRQDPGQGLRLIYYSQIVNDFQKGDIAEGYSVSREKKESFPLTVTSAQKNPTAFYLCASRVGANTGELFFGEGSRLTVL.

The chain links TRBV27 to TRBJ2-7, with 9 bases aligning to TRBD2. This CDR3 spans 14 amino acids. J was trimmed by 2 bases and V by 8 bases; bases with no gene match: 7. The germline gives CDR1 MNHEY, CDR2 SMNVEV (reference sequence). The chain's CDR3 is CASGRLADTYEQYF. CDR3 DNA: TGTGCCAGCGGACGACTAGCGGACACCTACGAGCAGTACTTC.